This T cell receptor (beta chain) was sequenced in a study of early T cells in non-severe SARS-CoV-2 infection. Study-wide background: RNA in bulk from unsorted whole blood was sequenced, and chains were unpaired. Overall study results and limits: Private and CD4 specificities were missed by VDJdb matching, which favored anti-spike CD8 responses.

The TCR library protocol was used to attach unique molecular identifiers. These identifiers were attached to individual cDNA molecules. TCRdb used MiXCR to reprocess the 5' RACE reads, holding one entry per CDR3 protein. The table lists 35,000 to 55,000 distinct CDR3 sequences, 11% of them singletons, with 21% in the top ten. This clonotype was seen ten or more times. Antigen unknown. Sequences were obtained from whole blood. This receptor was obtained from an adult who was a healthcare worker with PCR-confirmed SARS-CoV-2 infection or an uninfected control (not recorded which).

The CDR3 sequence is CATQQGMETQYF. The DNA for the CDR3 is TGTGCCACCCAACAAGGGATGGAGACCCAGTACTTC. The chain uses TRBV12-3 or TRBV12-4 and TRBJ2-5, with unresolved D. This CDR3 spans 12 amino acids. V was clipped by 10 bases and J by 5 bases, with 14 bases between them.